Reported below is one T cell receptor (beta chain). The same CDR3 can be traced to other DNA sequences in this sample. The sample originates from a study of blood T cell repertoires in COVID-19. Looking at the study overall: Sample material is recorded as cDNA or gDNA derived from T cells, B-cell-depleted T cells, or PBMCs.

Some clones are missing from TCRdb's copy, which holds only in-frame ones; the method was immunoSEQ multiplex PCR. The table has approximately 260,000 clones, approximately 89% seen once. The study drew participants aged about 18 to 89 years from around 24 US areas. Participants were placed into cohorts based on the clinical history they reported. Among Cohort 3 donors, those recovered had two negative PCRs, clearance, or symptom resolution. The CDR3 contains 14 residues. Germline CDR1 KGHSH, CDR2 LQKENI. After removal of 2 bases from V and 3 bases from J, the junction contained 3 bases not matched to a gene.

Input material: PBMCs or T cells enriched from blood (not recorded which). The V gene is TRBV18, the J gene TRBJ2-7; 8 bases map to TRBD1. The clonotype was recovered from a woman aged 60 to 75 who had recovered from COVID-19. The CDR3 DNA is TGTGCCAGCTCACCAGGACAGGGACTCTACGAGCAGTACTTC. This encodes CASSPGQGLYEQYF.